The subject of this entry is one T cell receptor (beta chain). Sequencing used immunoSEQ multiplex PCR; TCRdb keeps in-frame clones, though not all of them. The table shows around 300,000 clones, with about 89% occurring only once. These data originate in a study of blood T cell repertoires in COVID-19. Study details: Samples of COVID-19 (acute and convalescent) were obtained from the United States, Italy and Spain. The cDNA or gDNA used as material had been derived from T cells, B-cell-depleted T cells, or PBMCs.

Germline V gene sequence: CDR1 MNHEY, CDR2 SMNVEV (reference sequence). J gave up 7 bases and V 2 bases, and 4 bases lay outside the gene matches. This CDR3 has 14 amino acids. This receptor was obtained from a woman aged 35 to 49 who had recovered from COVID-19. Sequencing input: peripheral blood. The chain carries TRBV27 and TRBJ2-1; 8 positions match TRBD2. CDR3 in amino acids: CASSLRTSLNEQFF. The CDR3 DNA sequence: TGTGCCAGCAGTTTACGGACTAGCCTAAATGAGCAGTTCTTC.